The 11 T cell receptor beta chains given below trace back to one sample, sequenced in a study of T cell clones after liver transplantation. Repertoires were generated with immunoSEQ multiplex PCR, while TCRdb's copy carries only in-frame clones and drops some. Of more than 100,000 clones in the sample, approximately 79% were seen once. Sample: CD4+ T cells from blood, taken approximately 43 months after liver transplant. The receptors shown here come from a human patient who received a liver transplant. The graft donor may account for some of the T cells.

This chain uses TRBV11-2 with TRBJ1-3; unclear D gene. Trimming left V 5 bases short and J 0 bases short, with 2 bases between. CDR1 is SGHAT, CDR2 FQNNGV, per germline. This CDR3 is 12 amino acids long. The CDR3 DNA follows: TGTGCCAGCAGCCTCTCTGGAAACACCATATATTTT. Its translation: CASSLSGNTIYF.

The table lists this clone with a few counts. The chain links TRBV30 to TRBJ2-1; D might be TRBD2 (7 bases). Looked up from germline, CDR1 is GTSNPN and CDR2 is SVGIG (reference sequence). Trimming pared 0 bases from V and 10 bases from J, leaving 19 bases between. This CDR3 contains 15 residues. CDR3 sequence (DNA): TGTGCCTGGAGTGTCGCGGGGGCGCGGGCGCTAGAGCAGTTCTTC. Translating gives CAWSVAGARALEQFF.

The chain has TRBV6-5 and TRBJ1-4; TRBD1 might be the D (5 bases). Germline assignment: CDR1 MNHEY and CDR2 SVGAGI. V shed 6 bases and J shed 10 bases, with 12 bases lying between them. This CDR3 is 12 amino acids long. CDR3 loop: CASRGPRGKLFF. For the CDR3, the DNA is TGTGCCAGCAGAGGGCCTAGGGGAAAACTGTTTTTT.

The DNA of the CDR3 is TGTGCCAGCAGCTTAGACAGGGGGCAGGCAGATACGCAGTATTTT. This codes for CASSLDRGQADTQYF. This chain uses TRBV11-2 with TRBJ2-3; 8 bases line up with TRBD1. V trimming: 0 bases; J trimming: 4 bases; junction bases outside the gene matches: 3. Per germline, CDR1 SGHAT and CDR2 FQNNGV. CDR3 size: 15 residues.

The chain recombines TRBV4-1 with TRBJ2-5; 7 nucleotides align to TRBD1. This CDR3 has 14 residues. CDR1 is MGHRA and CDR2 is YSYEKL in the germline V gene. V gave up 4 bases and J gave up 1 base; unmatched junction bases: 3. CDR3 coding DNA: TGCGCCAGCAGCCCGGGGACAGCCCAAGAGACCCAGTACTTC. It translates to CASSPGTAQETQYF.

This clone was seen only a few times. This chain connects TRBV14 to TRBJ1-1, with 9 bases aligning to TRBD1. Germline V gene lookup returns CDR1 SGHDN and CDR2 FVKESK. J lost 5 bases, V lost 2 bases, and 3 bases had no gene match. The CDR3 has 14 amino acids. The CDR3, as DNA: TGTGCCAGCAGCCAATACAGGGGGCGAACTGAAGCTTTCTTT. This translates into CASSQYRGRTEAFF.

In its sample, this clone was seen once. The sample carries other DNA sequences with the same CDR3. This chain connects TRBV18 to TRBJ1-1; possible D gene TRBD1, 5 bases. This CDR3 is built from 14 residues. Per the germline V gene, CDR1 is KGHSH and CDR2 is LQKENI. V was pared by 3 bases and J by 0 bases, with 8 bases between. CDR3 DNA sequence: TGTGCCAGCTCACCCCAGGGACTGAACACTGAAGCTTTCTTT. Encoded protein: CASSPQGLNTEAFF. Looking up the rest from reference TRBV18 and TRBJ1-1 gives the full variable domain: NAGVMQNPRHLVRRRGQEARLRCSPMKGHSHVYWYRQLPEEGLKFMVYLQKENIIDESGMPKERFSAEFPKEGPSILRIQQVVRGDSAAYFCASSPQGLNTEAFFGQGTRLTVV.

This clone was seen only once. The CDR3 protein is CASSLAGGPTDTQYF. Written as DNA, the CDR3 is TGCGCCAGCAGTTTAGCGGGAGGACCAACAGATACGCAGTATTTT. The V call is TRBV5-1, the J call TRBJ2-3; the match to TRBD2 covers 10 bases. This CDR3 region has 15 residues. Germline CDR1 SGHRS, CDR2 YFSETQ. Germline trimming cut 5 bases from V and 3 bases from J; bases unmatched to any gene: 6.

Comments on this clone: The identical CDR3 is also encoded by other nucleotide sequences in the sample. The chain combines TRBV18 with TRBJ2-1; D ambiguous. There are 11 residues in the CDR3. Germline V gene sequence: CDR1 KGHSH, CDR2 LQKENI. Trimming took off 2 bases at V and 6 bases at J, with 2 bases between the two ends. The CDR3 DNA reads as TGTGCCAGCTCACCATCCAATGAGCAGTTCTTC. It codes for CASSPSNEQFF.

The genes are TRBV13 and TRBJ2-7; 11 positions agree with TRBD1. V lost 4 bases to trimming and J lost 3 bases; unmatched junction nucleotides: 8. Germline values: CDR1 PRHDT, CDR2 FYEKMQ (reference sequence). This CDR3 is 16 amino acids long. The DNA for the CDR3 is TGTGCCAGCAGCTCCTCCGGGACAGGGGGGGGCTACGAGCAGTACTTC. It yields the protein CASSSSGTGGGYEQYF.

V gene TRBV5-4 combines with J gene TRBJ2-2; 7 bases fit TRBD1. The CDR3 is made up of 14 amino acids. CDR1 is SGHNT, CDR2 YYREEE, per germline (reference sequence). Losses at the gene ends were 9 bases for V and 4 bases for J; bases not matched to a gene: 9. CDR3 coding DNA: TGTGCCACTGCGCCGACAGGGAGCACCGGGGAGCTGTTTTTT. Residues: CATAPTGSTGELFF.